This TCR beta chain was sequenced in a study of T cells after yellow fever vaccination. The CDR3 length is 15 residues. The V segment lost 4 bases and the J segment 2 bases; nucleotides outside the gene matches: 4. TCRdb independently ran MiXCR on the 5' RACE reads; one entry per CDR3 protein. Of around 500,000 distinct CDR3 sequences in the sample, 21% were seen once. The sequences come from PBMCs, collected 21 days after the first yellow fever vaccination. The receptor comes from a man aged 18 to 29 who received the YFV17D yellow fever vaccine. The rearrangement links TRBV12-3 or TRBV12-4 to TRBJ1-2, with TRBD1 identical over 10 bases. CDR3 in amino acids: CASSSRGQGNYGYTF. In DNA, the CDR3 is TGTGCCAGCAGTTCGCGGGGACAGGGGAACTATGGCTACACCTTC.